The 3 T cell receptor beta chains in this list originate from one sample, sequenced in a study of T cells in localized non-small cell lung cancer. This table comes from immunoSEQ multiplex PCR, and its TCRdb copy is limited to in-frame clones, with some not included. The sample records under 7,000 clones, under 55% being singletons. The material was lung tumor tissue, obtained before any cancer treatment. Source of these receptors: a man aged 40 to 70 with stage III lung adenocarcinoma.

The rearrangement uses TRBV18 and TRBJ2-2, with 7 nucleotides matching TRBD1. V trimming: 6 bases; J trimming: 5 bases; junction bases outside the gene matches: 12. This CDR3 has 16 amino acids. Germline CDR1 is KGHSH and CDR2 is LQKENI. DNA for the CDR3: TGTGCCAGCTCCTCCCTTGAGGGGGCTTGGACCGGGGAGCTGTTTTTT. Encoded protein: CASSSLEGAWTGELFF.

The chain couples TRBV15 to TRBJ1-5, with D uncertain. The V gene's germline CDR1 is LNHNV and CDR2 YYDKDF (reference sequence). CDR3 length: 14 residues. Trimming stripped 7 bases from V and 7 bases from J, with 17 bases between. The CDR3 region has the DNA TGTGCCACCACTACCAGCAGCGGAGGGCAGCCCCAGCATTTT. Protein product: CATTTSSGGQPQHF.

The chain combines TRBV9 with TRBJ1-3, with 9 positions matching TRBD1. The CDR3 runs to 17 residues. With V trimmed by 4 bases and J by 4 bases, 12 bases remained unmatched. Germline V gives CDR1 SGDLS, CDR2 YYNGEE. CDR3 in DNA: TGTGCCAGCAGCCGTCGGGACAGGGCACATACAGGAAACACCATATATTTT. As protein: CASSRRDRAHTGNTIYF.